The next 24 T cell receptor beta chains were all read from a single sample in a study of T cell changes during pregnancy in multiple sclerosis (dated by TCRdb to about 2019). Library creation used the immunoSEQ multiplex PCR assay. Held by TCRdb, this immuneACCESS table contains in-frame sequences only and omits some clones. Under half of the omission traces to an unresolved V gene where checked; the cause of the rest is unknown. For this sample the table gives over 40,000 clones, of which roughly 91% were detected only once. The leading ten clones occupy 5.9% of the sample. This specimen consisted of CD8+ T cells from peripheral blood mononuclear cells, obtained after pregnancy. These receptors came from a female donor in good health, enrolled as a control in a pregnancy study.

The rearrangement uses TRBV7-6 and TRBJ2-7, with 12 bases identical to TRBD1. This CDR3 region has 15 residues. Per germline, CDR1 SGHVS and CDR2 FNYEAQ. Unmatched junction bases numbered 5, after V lost 2 bases and J lost 6 bases. The CDR3 here is CASSLSGTGGTEQYF. CDR3 coding DNA: TGTGCCAGCAGCTTATCCGGGACAGGGGGCACCGAGCAGTACTTC.

This chain connects TRBV4-3 to TRBJ2-7; 7 bases align to TRBD1. CDR1 is LGHNA and CDR2 is YSLEER in the germline V gene. The V gene end was trimmed by 0 bases and the J gene end by 2 bases; junction bases not matched to a gene: 4. This CDR3 comprises 15 residues. The DNA for the CDR3 is TGCGCCAGCAGCCAAGATGGGGACAGCGCCTACGAGCAGTACTTC. It codes for CASSQDGDSAYEQYF.

The genes are TRBV27 and TRBJ1-2, with TRBD1 matching over 7 bases. J gave up 7 bases and V 6 bases, and 8 bases lay outside the gene matches. Germline V gene lookup returns CDR1 MNHEY and CDR2 SMNVEV (reference sequence). The CDR3 contains 13 residues. The CDR3 coding sequence is TGTGCCAGCAGGCCAACCGGGACAGCTGGCTACACCTTC. Its protein product is CASRPTGTAGYTF.

This rearrangement joins TRBV9 to TRBJ1-2, with TRBD1 matching 12 bases. Trimming removed 7 bases from V and 7 bases from J; junction bases left unmatched: 8. CDR1 and CDR2 (germline): SGDLS, YYNGEE. CDR3 length: 14 residues. CDR3 in amino acids: CASWGQGAFSGYTF. Written as DNA, the CDR3 is TGTGCCAGCTGGGGACAGGGGGCTTTTAGTGGCTACACCTTC. Filled out from reference TRBV9 and TRBJ1-2, the complete variable domain reads DSGVTQTPKHLITATGQRVTLRCSPRSGDLSVYWYQQSLDQGLQFLIQYYNGEERAKGNILERFSAQQFPDLHSELNLSSLELGDSALYFCASWGQGAFSGYTFGSGTRLTVV.

This chain joins TRBV10-2 and TRBJ1-2; no definite D call. CDR3 size: 14 residues. Germline assignment: CDR1 WSHSY and CDR2 SAAADI. Trimming took off 4 bases at V and 4 bases at J, with 13 bases between the two ends. CDR3 region: CASSVGAVLYGYTF. The CDR3, as DNA: TGCGCCAGCAGTGTTGGAGCAGTACTCTATGGCTACACCTTC.

The rearrangement uses TRBV5-1 and TRBJ1-6; tentative D call: TRBD1 (6 bases). Trimming took 4 bases from V and 8 from J, leaving 10 bases between them. Germline CDR1 and CDR2: SGHRS and YFSETQ. This CDR3 is 13 amino acids long. CDR3 sequence: CASSADSHSPLHF. DNA of the CDR3: TGCGCCAGCAGCGCGGACAGTCATTCACCCCTCCACTTT.

The chain joins TRBV9 to TRBJ1-2; D is unresolved. The CDR3 extends over 11 amino acids. The V and J ends lost 3 bases and 4 bases respectively, with 4 bases between them. CDR1 is SGDLS and CDR2 is YYNGEE in the germline V gene. CDR3: CASSARYGYTF. For the CDR3, the DNA is TGTGCCAGCAGCGCCCGCTATGGCTACACCTTC. The full variable domain, completed using reference TRBV9 and TRBJ1-2, is DSGVTQTPKHLITATGQRVTLRCSPRSGDLSVYWYQQSLDQGLQFLIQYYNGEERAKGNILERFSAQQFPDLHSELNLSSLELGDSALYFCASSARYGYTFGSGTRLTVV.

The V gene is TRBV7-9, the J gene TRBJ2-7, with D maybe TRBD1 (6 bases). Germline V gives CDR1 SEHNR, CDR2 FQNEAQ (reference sequence). The CDR3 is 15 amino acids. The germline V and J ends were trimmed by 4 bases and 0 bases, with 13 bases remaining between them. This chain's CDR3 is CASSSVQGLSYEQYF. CDR3 DNA sequence: TGTGCCAGCAGCTCAGTGCAGGGGCTCTCCTACGAGCAGTACTTC.

The CDR3 DNA is TGTGCCAGCAGCTTGGTTTGGGGCGGGGATCAGCCCCAGCATTTT. Translating gives CASSLVWGGDQPQHF. The gene calls are TRBV5-5 and TRBJ1-5, with D perhaps matching TRBD1 (5 bases). V was cut by 0 bases and J by 5 bases, with 12 bases left in between. The CDR3 runs to 15 residues. CDR1 is SGHKS and CDR2 is YYEKEE in the germline V gene (reference sequence).

The rearrangement uses TRBV27 and TRBJ1-1; tentatively, D is TRBD1 (5 bases). V dropped 5 bases and J dropped 11 bases, with 15 bases sitting between them. This CDR3 spans 12 amino acids. Per the germline V gene, CDR1 is MNHEY and CDR2 is SMNVEV (reference sequence). The CDR3 loop is CASSADSISAFF. CDR3 nucleotide sequence: TGTGCCAGCAGTGCCGACAGTATTTCGGCTTTCTTT.

The V and J genes are TRBV6-5 and TRBJ1-5; a possible D gene is TRBD1 (5 bases). Trimming left V 6 bases short and J 4 bases short, with 16 bases between. This CDR3 region has 15 residues. Germline V CDR1 and CDR2: MNHEY, SVGAGI. In DNA, the CDR3 is TGTGCCAGCAGCCCCGGGCAGGGCTTAAATCAGCCCCAGCATTTT. It encodes CASSPGQGLNQPQHF.

This clone was counted between two and nine times. This chain links TRBV28 with TRBJ1-2; maybe TRBD1 (5 bases). CDR1 MDHEN and CDR2 SYDVKM come from the germline V gene. This CDR3 region has 15 residues. V was shortened by 7 bases and J by 4 bases, with 19 bases between the two germline ends. The CDR3 DNA reads TGTGCCAGCATTAGCAGGGTTTCGGGTTCCTATGGCTACACCTTC. The encoded protein is CASISRVSGSYGYTF.

V usage is TRBV27 and J usage is TRBJ2-2; possible D gene TRBD1, 6 bases. In germline, CDR1 is MNHEY, CDR2 SMNVEV (reference sequence). V was trimmed by 5 bases and J by 6 bases, leaving 19 bases between them. There are 16 residues in the CDR3. Here the CDR3 reads CASSNPPGVASGELFF. The CDR3 region has the DNA TGTGCCAGCAGTAACCCCCCAGGGGTAGCTTCCGGGGAGCTGTTTTTT.

This clone was observed a handful of times. The CDR3 DNA follows: TGTGCCAGCAGTTACGGACAGGGAGATCAGCCCCAGCATTTT. Translated: CASSYGQGDQPQHF. This sequence joins TRBV6-5 and TRBJ1-5, with TRBD1 identical over 8 bases. The germline V gene encodes CDR1 MNHEY and CDR2 SVGAGI. The V and J ends lost 2 bases and 5 bases, in that order; junction bases with no gene match: 2. The CDR3 sequence is 14 residues long.

This clone was observed a few times. The V and J genes are TRBV9 and TRBJ2-5; 7 positions agree with TRBD1. This CDR3 is built from 15 residues. From germline, CDR1 is SGDLS and CDR2 YYNGEE. Losses at the gene ends were 0 bases for V and 1 base for J; bases not matched to a gene: 3. In DNA, the CDR3 is TGTGCCAGCAGCGTAGGCGACAGGGTCCAAGAGACCCAGTACTTC. Translation gives CASSVGDRVQETQYF.

This clone was seen a few times. The chain links TRBV9 to TRBJ2-2, with TRBD1 as a possible D gene (6 bases). This CDR3 is built from 17 residues. V lost 4 bases to trimming and J lost 4 bases, with 20 bases between them. Germline-derived CDR1 and CDR2 are SGDLS and YYNGEE. Written as DNA, the CDR3 is TGTGCCAGCAGCTTACCCCGGACAGAGGGGTCCACCGGGGAGCTGTTTTTT. Translation gives CASSLPRTEGSTGELFF.

The V gene is TRBV7-9, the J gene TRBJ2-3; D is perhaps TRBD2 (6 bases). CDR3 length equals 15 residues. Trimming pared 4 bases from V and 5 bases from J, leaving 16 bases between. Germline lookup yields CDR1 SEHNR and CDR2 FQNEAQ (reference sequence). CDR3: CASSSSPGDVDTQYF. CDR3 nucleotide sequence: TGTGCCAGCAGCTCCTCTCCGGGGGATGTAGATACGCAGTATTTT.

V is TRBV5-6 and J is TRBJ1-1, with a tentative D call TRBD1 (5 bases). This CDR3 is 14 amino acids long. Trimming left V 0 bases short and J 6 bases short, with 12 bases between. Looked up from germline, CDR1 is SGHDT and CDR2 is YYEEEE. CDR3 in amino acids: CASSLAERGSEAFF. CDR3 DNA sequence: TGTGCCAGCAGCTTGGCCGAAAGGGGTTCTGAAGCTTTCTTT.

The table lists this clone with a few counts. The chain carries TRBV9 and TRBJ1-1, with a weak D call TRBD1 (5 bases). The ends were cut back, 4 bases at V and 4 bases at J, with 14 bases in the middle. The CDR3 covers 14 residues. The germline CDR1 and CDR2 sequences are SGDLS and YYNGEE. CDR3 protein: CASSPDMGGTEAFF. CDR3 nucleotide sequence: TGTGCCAGCAGCCCGGATATGGGGGGCACTGAAGCTTTCTTT.

V usage is TRBV5-5 and J usage is TRBJ2-1, with TRBD2 matching over 14 bases. Germline V gene data show CDR1 as SGHKS and CDR2 as YYEKEE (reference sequence). This CDR3 has 16 amino acids. V shed 4 bases, J shed 5 bases, and the junction held 5 bases outside the gene matches. The CDR3 bases are TGTGCCAGCAGCCCCTGGACTAGCGGGGGGAACAATGAGCAGTTCTTC. Translating gives CASSPWTSGGNNEQFF.

The chain has TRBV7-9 and TRBJ2-5; D remains unclear. Trimming cost V 5 bases and J 2 bases, with 3 bases left between them. The CDR3 has 11 residues. Germline V gives CDR1 SEHNR, CDR2 FQNEAQ (reference sequence). CDR3 coding DNA: TGTGCCAGCAGCCGGCAAGAGACCCAGTACTTC. Its protein product is CASSRQETQYF.

V gene TRBV15 combines with J gene TRBJ1-1; 7 bases fit TRBD1. Per the germline V gene, CDR1 is LNHNV and CDR2 is YYDKDF (reference sequence). The CDR3 is 15 residues long. V was pared by 3 bases and J by 0 bases, with 4 bases of the junction left unmatched. CDR3 DNA: TGTGCCACCAGCAGTAAACAGGGGATGAACACTGAAGCTTTCTTT. Translation: CATSSKQGMNTEAFF.

This clone was seen once. The gene calls are TRBV29-1 and TRBJ1-1; D may be TRBD1 (5 bases). From germline, CDR1 is SQVTM and CDR2 ANQGSEA. V was pared by 0 bases and J by 0 bases, with 8 bases between. This CDR3 comprises 14 residues. The CDR3 loop is CSVEEADMNTEAFF. DNA for the CDR3: TGCAGCGTTGAAGAGGCGGACATGAACACTGAAGCTTTCTTT.

The genes are TRBV6-1 and TRBJ2-7; 7 bases agree with TRBD1. This CDR3 contains 15 residues. CDR1 and CDR2 from the germline V gene are MNHNS and SASEGT. The ends lost 3 bases at V and 1 base at J; junction bases unmatched: 6. The CDR3 spells CASSDGTAISYEQYF. As DNA, the CDR3 is TGTGCCAGCAGTGACGGGACAGCTATATCCTACGAGCAGTACTTC.